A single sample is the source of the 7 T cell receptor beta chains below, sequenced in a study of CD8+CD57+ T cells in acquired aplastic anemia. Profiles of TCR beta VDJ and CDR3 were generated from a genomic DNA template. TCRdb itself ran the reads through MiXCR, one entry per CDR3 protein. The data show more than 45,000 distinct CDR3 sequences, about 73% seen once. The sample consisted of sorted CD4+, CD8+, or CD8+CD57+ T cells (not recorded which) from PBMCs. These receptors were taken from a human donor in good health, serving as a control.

CDR3 amino acids: CAISTGGGPYEQYF. CDR3 DNA: TGTGCCATCAGCACAGGGGGAGGTCCCTACGAGCAGTACTTC. This sequence joins TRBV10-3 and TRBJ2-7; TRBD1 matches at 8 bases. The CDR3 consists of 14 residues. The V gene end was trimmed by 6 bases and the J gene end by 2 bases; junction bases not matched to a gene: 6. Germline V gene lookup returns CDR1 ENHRY and CDR2 SYGVKD.

The CDR3 DNA follows: TGTGCCAGCAGCGATCTGGGAGGGCCCCAGCATTTT. Translated: CASSDLGGPQHF. J is TRBJ1-5 and V is TRBV2; D gene uncertain. Germline V CDR1 and CDR2: SNHLY, FYNNEI. The CDR3 extends over 12 amino acids. Trimming removed 6 bases at V and 9 bases at J, with 12 bases between.

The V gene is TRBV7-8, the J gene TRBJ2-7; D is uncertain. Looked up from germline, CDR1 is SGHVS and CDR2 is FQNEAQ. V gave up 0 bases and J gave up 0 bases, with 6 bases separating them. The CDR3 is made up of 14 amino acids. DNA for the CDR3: TGTGCCAGCAGCTTAGCCTACTCCTCCTACGAGCAGTACTTC. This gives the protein CASSLAYSSYEQYF.

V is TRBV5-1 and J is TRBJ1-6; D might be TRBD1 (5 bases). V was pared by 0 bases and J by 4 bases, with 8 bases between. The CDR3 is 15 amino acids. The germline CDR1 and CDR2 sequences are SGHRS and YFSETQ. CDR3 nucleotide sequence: TGCGCCAGCAGCTTGGGACAGAGATATAATTCACCCCTCCACTTT. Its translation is CASSLGQRYNSPLHF.

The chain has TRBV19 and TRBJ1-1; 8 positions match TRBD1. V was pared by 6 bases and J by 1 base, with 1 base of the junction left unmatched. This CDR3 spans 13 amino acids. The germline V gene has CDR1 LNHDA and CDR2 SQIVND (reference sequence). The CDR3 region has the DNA TGTGCCAGTAGAGACAGGGGGAACACTGAAGCTTTCTTT. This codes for CASRDRGNTEAFF.

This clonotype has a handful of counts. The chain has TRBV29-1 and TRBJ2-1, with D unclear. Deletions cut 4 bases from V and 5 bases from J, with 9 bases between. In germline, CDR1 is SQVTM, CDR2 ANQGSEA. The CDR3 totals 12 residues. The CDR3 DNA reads TGCAGCGTTGGACCTCCCAACAATGAGCAGTTCTTC. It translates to CSVGPPNNEQFF.

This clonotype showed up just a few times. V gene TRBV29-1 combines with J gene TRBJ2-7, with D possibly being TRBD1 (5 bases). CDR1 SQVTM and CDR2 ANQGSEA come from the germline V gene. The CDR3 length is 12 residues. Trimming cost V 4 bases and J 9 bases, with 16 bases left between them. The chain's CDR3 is CSVVRQGVAQYF. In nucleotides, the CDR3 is TGCAGCGTTGTTCGGCAGGGTGTAGCGCAGTACTTC.